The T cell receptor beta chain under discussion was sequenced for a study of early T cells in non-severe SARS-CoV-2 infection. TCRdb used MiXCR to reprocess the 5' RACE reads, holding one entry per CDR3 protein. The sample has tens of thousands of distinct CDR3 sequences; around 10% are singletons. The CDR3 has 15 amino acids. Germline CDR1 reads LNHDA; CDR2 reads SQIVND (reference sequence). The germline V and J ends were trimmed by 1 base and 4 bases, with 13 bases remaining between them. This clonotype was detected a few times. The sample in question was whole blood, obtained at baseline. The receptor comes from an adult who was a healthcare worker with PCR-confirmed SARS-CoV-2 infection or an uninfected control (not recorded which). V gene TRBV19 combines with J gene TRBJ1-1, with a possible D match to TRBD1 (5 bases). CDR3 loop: CASSIAGRVGTEAFF. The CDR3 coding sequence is TGTGCCAGTAGTATAGCCGGCAGGGTGGGCACTGAAGCTTTCTTT.